This T cell receptor (beta chain) was captured by sequencing in a study of cytomegalovirus exposure and HLA in healthy donors. Study results and caveats: Cytomegalovirus association was listed for roughly 160 TCR beta chains.

The CDR3 extends over 15 amino acids. The germline gives CDR1 LNHDA, CDR2 SQIVND (reference sequence). V dropped 8 bases and J dropped 5 bases, with 21 bases sitting between them. Assay used: immunoSEQ multiplex PCR; TCRdb lists only in-frame clones, some missing. The repertoire includes some 200,000 clones, around 90% of them detected once, and approximately 0.99% sits in the top ten. A word on this clone: Its specificity is not known.

Sequencing used PBMCs. The chain links TRBV19 to TRBJ1-2; D is undetermined. The clonotype was recovered from a woman under 30 in good health and CMV-seronegative. CDR3 protein: CASRQASPIIYGYTF. The CDR3 nucleotides are TGTGCCAGTCGCCAGGCGTCACCAATCATTTATGGCTACACCTTC.